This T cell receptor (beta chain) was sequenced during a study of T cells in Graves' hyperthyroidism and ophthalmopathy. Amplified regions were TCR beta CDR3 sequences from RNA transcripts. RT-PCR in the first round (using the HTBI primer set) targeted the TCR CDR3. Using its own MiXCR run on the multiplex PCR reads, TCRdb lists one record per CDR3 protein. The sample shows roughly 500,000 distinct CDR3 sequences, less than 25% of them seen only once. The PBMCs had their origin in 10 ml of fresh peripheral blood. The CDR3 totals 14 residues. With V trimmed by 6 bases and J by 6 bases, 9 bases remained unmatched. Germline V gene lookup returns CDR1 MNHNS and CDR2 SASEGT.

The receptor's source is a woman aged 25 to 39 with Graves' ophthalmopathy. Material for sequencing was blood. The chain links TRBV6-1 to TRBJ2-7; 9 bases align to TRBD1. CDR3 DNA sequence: TGTGCCAGCAGACCCGGGACAGGGTGGTGCGAGCAGTACTTC. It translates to CASRPGTGWCEQYF.